This T cell receptor (beta chain) is drawn from a study of blood T cell repertoires in COVID-19. The wider study: Material from acute and convalescent COVID-19 was sourced from the United States, Italy and Spain.

It was during active infection that Seattle patients were enrolled and then longitudinally followed. V lost 3 bases, J lost 4 bases, and 10 bases lay in between. The CDR3 spans 13 residues. Germline values: CDR1 GTSNPN, CDR2 SVGIG (reference sequence). Authors' processing steps: Amplifying reference gene primers gave estimates of nucleated cell counts. TCRdb's copy holds only in-frame clones and misses some; the assay was immunoSEQ multiplex PCR. That table is the source of V, J and clone size, and D and trimming were worked out from the DNA. The profile shows under 200,000 clones, 75% to 85% of them singletons.

Sequenced material: peripheral blood. This clonotype was obtained from a woman aged 55-69 years with COVID-19, enrolled during active disease. This sequence joins TRBV30 and TRBJ2-1; no clear D gene. The CDR3 region has the DNA TGTGCCTGGAGCGACAACTTATACAATGAGCAGTTCTTC. Protein: CAWSDNLYNEQFF. Based on the CDR3 plus reference TRBV30 and TRBJ2-1, the full variable domain is SQTIHQWPATLVQPVGSPLSLECTVEGTSNPNLYWYRQAAGRGLQLLFYSVGIGQISSEVPQNLSASRPQDRQFILSSKKLLLSDSGFYLCAWSDNLYNEQFFGPGTRLTVL.